One sample yielded the 20 T cell receptor beta chains listed below, sequenced in a study of control samples from healthy donors and cancer patients. Profiled with immunoSEQ multiplex PCR; TCRdb holds only in-frame clones, not every one. This table has roughly 81,000 clones, approximately 80% appearing once. The source material was PBMCs. Receptors originate from a man between 60 and 75 years old with head and neck cancer.

The chain links TRBV2 to TRBJ2-5, with 7 bases identical to TRBD2. Germline values: CDR1 SNHLY, CDR2 FYNNEI. With V trimmed by 10 bases and J by 4 bases, 12 bases remained unmatched. The CDR3 length is 14 residues. CDR3 sequence reads: CATRREKIRETQYF. For the CDR3, the DNA is TGTGCCACCCGGCGGGAGAAAATCAGAGAGACCCAGTACTTC.

The chain combines TRBV2 with TRBJ2-1; possible D gene TRBD2, 6 bases. V gave up 4 bases and J gave up 2 bases, with 6 bases separating them. The CDR3 spans 13 residues. Germline V gene sequence: CDR1 SNHLY, CDR2 FYNNEI. The CDR3 nucleotides read TGTGCCAGCAGTGCGGGAGCCTACAATGAGCAGTTCTTC. Translation: CASSAGAYNEQFF.

In DNA, the CDR3 is TGCGCCAGCAGCTTGGTTCCAGCAACTAATGAAAAACTGTTTTTT. Translation gives CASSLVPATNEKLFF. The chain uses TRBV5-1 and TRBJ1-4; D remains unclear. The CDR3 extends over 15 amino acids. V was cut by 0 bases and J by 0 bases, with 6 bases left in between. In germline, CDR1 is SGHRS, CDR2 YFSETQ.

The V gene is TRBV6-6, the J gene TRBJ1-1; D remains unclear. CDR3 length equals 12 residues. Germline V gene data show CDR1 as MNHNY and CDR2 as SVGAGI (reference sequence). V was trimmed by 4 bases and J by 6 bases, leaving 9 bases between them. The CDR3 spells CASSSQKAEAFF. CDR3 bases: TGTGCCAGCAGTTCTCAGAAGGCTGAAGCTTTCTTT.

The chain joins TRBV5-1 to TRBJ1-6; tentative D call: TRBD1 (6 bases). CDR3 size: 16 residues. CDR1 SGHRS and CDR2 YFSETQ come from the germline V gene. Trimming shortened V by 2 bases and J by 9 bases, and 18 bases separated the two germline ends. This chain's CDR3 is CASSLMTAGAGSPLHF. The CDR3 region has the DNA TGCGCCAGCAGCTTAATGACGGCAGGGGCAGGTTCACCCCTCCACTTT.

The chain combines TRBV29-1 with TRBJ2-1, with TRBD2 matching 8 bases. The germline gives CDR1 SQVTM, CDR2 ANQGSEA. This CDR3 has 12 residues. V shed 5 bases and J 6 bases; nucleotides not matched to a gene: 3. CDR3 nucleotide sequence: TGCAGCGTTCAGAGCGGGAGCAATGAGCAGTTCTTC. It is translated as CSVQSGSNEQFF.

This clone was found a few times. V gene TRBV5-1 combines with J gene TRBJ2-1, with TRBD1 matching 9 bases. Germline V gene data show CDR1 as SGHRS and CDR2 as YFSETQ. Germline trimming cut 7 bases from V and 3 bases from J; bases unmatched to any gene: 8. This CDR3 contains 15 residues. The CDR3 DNA reads as TGCGCCAGCCGCAATTCGGGACAGGGCTACAATGAGCAGTTCTTC. Encoded protein: CASRNSGQGYNEQFF.

This rearrangement joins TRBV2 to TRBJ2-5, with 7 bases lining up with TRBD2. V shed 5 bases and J 1 base; nucleotides not matched to a gene: 7. Germline CDR1 SNHLY, CDR2 FYNNEI. The CDR3 runs to 15 residues. Written as DNA, the CDR3 is TGTGCCAGCAGTCTCCAGGGACTATCCCAAGAGACCCAGTACTTC. It codes for CASSLQGLSQETQYF.

V and J are TRBV28 and TRBJ2-1, with TRBD2 matching 8 bases. After removal of 2 bases from V and 4 bases from J, the junction contained 4 bases not matched to a gene. The germline V gene encodes CDR1 MDHEN and CDR2 SYDVKM. There are 15 residues in the CDR3. The CDR3, as DNA: TGTGCCAGCAGTTTAACGGCTAGCGGGTACAATGAGCAGTTCTTC. This codes for CASSLTASGYNEQFF.

The chain is built from TRBV5-1 and TRBJ2-7; D gene unclear. CDR1 SGHRS and CDR2 YFSETQ come from the germline V gene. Trimming left V 0 bases short and J 2 bases short, with 12 bases between. The CDR3 has 15 amino acids. CDR3 sequence: CASSLVAQATYEQYF. In DNA, the CDR3 is TGCGCCAGCAGCTTGGTAGCTCAAGCGACCTACGAGCAGTACTTC.

This clone was observed a few times. The rearrangement uses TRBV2 and TRBJ2-6, with TRBD1 identical over 8 bases. The CDR3 runs to 18 residues. V trimming: 2 bases; J trimming: 0 bases; junction bases outside the gene matches: 6. CDR1 and CDR2 from the germline V gene are SNHLY and FYNNEI. The DNA for the CDR3 is TGTGCCAGCAGTGAATGGGCAGGGGGCGTCTCTGGGGCCAACGTCCTGACTTTC. Amino acids: CASSEWAGGVSGANVLTF.

The gene calls are TRBV28 and TRBJ2-7, with TRBD2 matching 16 bases. The germline CDR1 and CDR2 sequences are MDHEN and SYDVKM. With 7 bases clipped from V and 9 bases from J, the junction kept 9 bases outside the gene matches. The CDR3 is 15 amino acids. The CDR3 spells CASTARGLAGGAQYF. Written as DNA, the CDR3 is TGTGCCAGCACCGCAAGGGGACTAGCGGGAGGGGCGCAGTACTTC.

The chain recombines TRBV12-3 or TRBV12-4 with TRBJ1-1, with 7 bases lining up with TRBD1. CDR3 length equals 12 residues. Unmatched junction bases numbered 10, after V lost 5 bases and J lost 13 bases. The CDR3 DNA is TGTGCCAGCAGTCACGGGGACAGAGAGGGTTTCTTT. This encodes CASSHGDREGFF.

The CDR3 spells CASSPGGDTQYF. CDR3 in DNA: TGTGCCAGTAGTCCGGGAGGGGATACGCAGTATTTT. The chain couples TRBV19 to TRBJ2-3, with TRBD2 matching over 8 bases. Germline V gene lookup returns CDR1 LNHDA and CDR2 SQIVND (reference sequence). With 5 bases clipped from V and 6 bases from J, the junction kept 1 base outside the gene matches. The CDR3 has 12 residues.

The chain combines TRBV5-1 with TRBJ2-7; D call uncertain. CDR1 is SGHRS, CDR2 YFSETQ, per germline. CDR3 length: 14 amino acids. The ends were cut back, 0 bases at V and 0 bases at J, with 7 bases in the middle. The CDR3 bases are TGCGCCAGCAGCTTGGAACTGAACTCCTACGAGCAGTACTTC. Residues: CASSLELNSYEQYF.

This chain uses TRBV5-1 with TRBJ1-1, with 11 bases identical to TRBD1. Germline trimming cut 3 bases from V and 9 bases from J; bases unmatched to any gene: 10. From germline, CDR1 is SGHRS and CDR2 YFSETQ. The CDR3 is made up of 15 amino acids. The CDR3 loop reads CASSSLDRGHLQAFF. The CDR3 DNA is TGCGCCAGCAGCTCCCTGGACAGGGGGCACCTTCAAGCTTTCTTT.

The V and J genes are TRBV6-5 and TRBJ2-2, with unresolved D. The germline CDR1 and CDR2 sequences are MNHEY and SVGAGI. The CDR3 spans 13 residues. V dropped 6 bases and J dropped 2 bases, with 7 bases sitting between them. Here the CDR3 reads CASRQDNTGELFF. CDR3 coding DNA: TGTGCCAGCAGGCAGGACAACACCGGGGAGCTGTTTTTT.

This chain joins TRBV30 and TRBJ1-5; D gene ambiguous. CDR1 is GTSNPN and CDR2 is SVGIG in the germline V gene (reference sequence). The V end was cut by 2 bases, the J end by 0 bases, with 14 bases between. The CDR3 spans 16 residues. DNA of the CDR3: TGTGCCTGGAGTAAATCCCCAGGCCATAGCAATCAGCCCCAGCATTTT. This translates into CAWSKSPGHSNQPQHF.

In its sample, this clone was seen once. The chain is built from TRBV27 and TRBJ2-3, with D tentatively TRBD1 (5 bases). The CDR3 runs to 15 residues. Trimming took 3 bases from V and 2 from J, leaving 12 bases between them. The V gene's germline CDR1 is MNHEY and CDR2 SMNVEV (reference sequence). The CDR3 coding sequence is TGTGCCAGCAGTTTCCAGGGATTTCACACAGATACGCAGTATTTT. It codes for CASSFQGFHTDTQYF.

The J gene is TRBJ2-5, the V gene TRBV18, with 7 bases fitting TRBD2. Germline CDR1 and CDR2: KGHSH and LQKENI. V was clipped by 5 bases and J by 3 bases; unmatched bases: 6. The length of the CDR3 is 14 residues. The DNA of the CDR3 is TGTGCCAGCTCAGCCCTTGGGGGGGAAGAGACCCAGTACTTC. Protein sequence: CASSALGGEETQYF.